The entry below gives a single T cell receptor beta chain sequence along with its context. A read error may account for a junction end that differs from germline. With a J-beta primer mix and a sample-barcoded 5' primer, a second PCR ran about 6 to 11 cycles. Each CDR3 protein gets one entry after TCRdb re-called the 5' RACE reads with MiXCR. Of about 1.8 million distinct CDR3 sequences detected, around 50% appear once; the ten largest clones hold roughly 2%. The data derive from a study of blood T cells in healthy people across ages. Germline V gene lookup returns CDR1 SGHTA and CDR2 FQGNSA. The CDR3 contains 15 residues.

The sample taken for sequencing was blood. The receptor was isolated from a middle-aged woman in good health. The chain uses TRBV7-2 and TRBJ2-7; 10 bases are shared with TRBD2. CDR3 region: CACSSQRGGLYEQYF. CDR3 nucleotide sequence: TGTGCCTGCAGCTCTCAGCGGGGGGGCCTGTACGAGCAGTACTTC.